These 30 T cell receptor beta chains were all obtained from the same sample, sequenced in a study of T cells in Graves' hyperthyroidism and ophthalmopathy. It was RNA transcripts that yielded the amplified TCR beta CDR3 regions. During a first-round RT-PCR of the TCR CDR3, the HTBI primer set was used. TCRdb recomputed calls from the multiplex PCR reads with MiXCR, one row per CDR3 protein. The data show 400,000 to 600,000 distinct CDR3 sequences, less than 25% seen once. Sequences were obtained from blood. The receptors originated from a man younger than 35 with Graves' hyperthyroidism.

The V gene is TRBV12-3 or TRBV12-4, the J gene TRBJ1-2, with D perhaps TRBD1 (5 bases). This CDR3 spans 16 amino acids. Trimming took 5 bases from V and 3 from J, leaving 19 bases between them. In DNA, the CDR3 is TGTGCCAGCAGTCCCCCAGGGCAGGGAGCAGACTATGGCTACACCTTC. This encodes CASSPPGQGADYGYTF.

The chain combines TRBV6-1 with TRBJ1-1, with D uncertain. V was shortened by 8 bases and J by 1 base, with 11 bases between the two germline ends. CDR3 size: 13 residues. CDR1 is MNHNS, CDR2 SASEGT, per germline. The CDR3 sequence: CASSRDENTEAFF. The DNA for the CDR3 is TGTGCCAGCTCCCGCGATGAGAACACTGAAGCTTTCTTT.

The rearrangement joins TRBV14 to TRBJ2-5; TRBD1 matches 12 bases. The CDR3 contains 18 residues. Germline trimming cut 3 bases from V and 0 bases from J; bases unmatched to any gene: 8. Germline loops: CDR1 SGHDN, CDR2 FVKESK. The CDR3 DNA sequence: TGTGCCAGCAGCCATGGGACAGGGGGCCGAAGGTACCAAGAGACCCAGTACTTC. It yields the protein CASSHGTGGRRYQETQYF.

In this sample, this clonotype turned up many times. The CDR3 loop is CASTPGYGANVLTF. The CDR3 nucleotides are TGCGCCAGCACCCCAGGGTATGGGGCCAACGTCCTGACTTTC. The chain recombines TRBV5-1 with TRBJ2-6, with D possibly being TRBD1 (5 bases). Trimming took off 6 bases at V and 3 bases at J, with 10 bases between the two ends. CDR1 and CDR2 (germline): SGHRS, YFSETQ. The CDR3 has 14 amino acids.

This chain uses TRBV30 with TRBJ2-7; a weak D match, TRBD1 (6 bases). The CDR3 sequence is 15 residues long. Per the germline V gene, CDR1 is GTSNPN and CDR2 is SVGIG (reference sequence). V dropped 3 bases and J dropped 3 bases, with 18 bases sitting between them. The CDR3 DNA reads TGTGCCTGGAGCCCCCTCACAGGGAGAGGCTACGAGCAGTACTTC. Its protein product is CAWSPLTGRGYEQYF.

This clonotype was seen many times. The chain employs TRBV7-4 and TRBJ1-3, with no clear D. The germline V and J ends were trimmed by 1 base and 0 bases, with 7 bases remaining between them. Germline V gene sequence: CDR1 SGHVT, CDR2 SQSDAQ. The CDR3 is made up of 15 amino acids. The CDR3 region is CASSLEALSGNTIYF. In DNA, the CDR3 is TGTGCCAGCAGCTTAGAGGCCCTCTCTGGAAACACCATATATTTT.

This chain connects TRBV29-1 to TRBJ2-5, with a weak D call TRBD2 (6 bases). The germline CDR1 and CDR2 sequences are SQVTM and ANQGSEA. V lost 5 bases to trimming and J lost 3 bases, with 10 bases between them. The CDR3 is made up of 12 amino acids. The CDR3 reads CSVYGGKETQYF. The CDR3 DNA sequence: TGCAGCGTTTACGGGGGTAAAGAGACCCAGTACTTC.

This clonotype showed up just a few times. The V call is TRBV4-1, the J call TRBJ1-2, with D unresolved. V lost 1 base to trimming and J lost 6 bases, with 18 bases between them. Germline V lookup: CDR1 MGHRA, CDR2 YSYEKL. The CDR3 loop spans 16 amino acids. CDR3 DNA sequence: TGCGCCAGCAGCCAAGTCTGGCCGACGGAGGACCATGGCTACACCTTC. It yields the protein CASSQVWPTEDHGYTF.

CDR3 in amino acids: CASSPGAVQETQYF. CDR3 sequence (DNA): TGTGCCAGCAGCCCCGGTGCGGTTCAAGAGACCCAGTACTTC. This chain links TRBV7-3 with TRBJ2-5; D call uncertain. V was trimmed by 5 bases and J by 2 bases, leaving 12 bases between them. CDR3 length: 14 residues. Germline-derived CDR1 and CDR2 are SGHTA and FQGTGA.

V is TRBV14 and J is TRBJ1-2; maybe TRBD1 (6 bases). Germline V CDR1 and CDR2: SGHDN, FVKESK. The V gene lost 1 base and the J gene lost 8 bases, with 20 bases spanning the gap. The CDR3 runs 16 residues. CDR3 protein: CASSQVRQGGAEGYTF. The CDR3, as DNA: TGTGCCAGCAGCCAAGTTCGCCAAGGGGGGGCTGAGGGCTACACCTTC.

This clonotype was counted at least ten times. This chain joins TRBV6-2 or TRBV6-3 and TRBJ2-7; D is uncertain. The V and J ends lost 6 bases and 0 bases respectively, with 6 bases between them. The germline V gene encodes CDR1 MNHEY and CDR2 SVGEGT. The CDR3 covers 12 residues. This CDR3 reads CASSLFSYEQYF. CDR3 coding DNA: TGTGCCAGCAGCCTCTTCTCCTACGAGCAGTACTTC.

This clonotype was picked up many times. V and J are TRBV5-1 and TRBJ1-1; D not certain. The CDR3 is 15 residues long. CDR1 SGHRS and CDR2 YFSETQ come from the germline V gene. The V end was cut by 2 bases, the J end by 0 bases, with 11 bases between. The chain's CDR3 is CASSFLTAMNTEAFF. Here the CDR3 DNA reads TGCGCCAGCAGCTTCCTGACGGCGATGAACACTGAAGCTTTCTTT.

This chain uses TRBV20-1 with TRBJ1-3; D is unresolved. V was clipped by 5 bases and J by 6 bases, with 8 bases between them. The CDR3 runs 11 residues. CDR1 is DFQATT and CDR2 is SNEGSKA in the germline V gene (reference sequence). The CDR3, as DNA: TGCAGTGCTGCCATTACAAACACCATATATTTT. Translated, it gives CSAAITNTIYF.

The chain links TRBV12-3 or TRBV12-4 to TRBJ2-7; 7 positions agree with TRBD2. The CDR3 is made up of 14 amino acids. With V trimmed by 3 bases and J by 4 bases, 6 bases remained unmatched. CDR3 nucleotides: TGTGCCAGCAGTTTCGAAAGGCGGGGGTACGAGCAGTACTTC. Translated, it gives CASSFERRGYEQYF.

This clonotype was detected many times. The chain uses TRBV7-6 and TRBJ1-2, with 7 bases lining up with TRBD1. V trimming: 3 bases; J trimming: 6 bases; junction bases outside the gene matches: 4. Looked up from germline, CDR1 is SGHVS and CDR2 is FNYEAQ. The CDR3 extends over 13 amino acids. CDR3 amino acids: CASSLVGTDGYTF. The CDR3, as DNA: TGTGCCAGCAGCTTGGTGGGGACAGATGGCTACACCTTC. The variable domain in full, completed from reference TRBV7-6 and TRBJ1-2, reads GAGVSQSPRYKVTKRGQDVALRCDPISGHVSLYWYRQALGQGPEFLTYFNYEAQQDKSGLPNDRFSAERPEGSISTLTIQRTEQRDSAMYRCASSLVGTDGYTFGSGTRLTVV.

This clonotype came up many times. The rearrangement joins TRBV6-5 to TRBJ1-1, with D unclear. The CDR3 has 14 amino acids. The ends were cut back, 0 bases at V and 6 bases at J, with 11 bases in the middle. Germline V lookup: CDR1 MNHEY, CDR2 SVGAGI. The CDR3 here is CASSYSRLTPEAFF. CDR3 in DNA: TGTGCCAGCAGTTACTCAAGGTTAACCCCTGAAGCTTTCTTT.

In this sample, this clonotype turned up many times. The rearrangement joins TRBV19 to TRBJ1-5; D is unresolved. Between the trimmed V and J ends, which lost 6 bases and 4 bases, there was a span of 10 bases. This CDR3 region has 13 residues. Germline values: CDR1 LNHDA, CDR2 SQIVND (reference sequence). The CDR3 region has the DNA TGTGCCAGTAGGCCATCGGGGAATCAGCCCCAGCATTTT. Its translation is CASRPSGNQPQHF. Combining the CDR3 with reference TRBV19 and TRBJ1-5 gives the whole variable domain DGGITQSPKYLFRKEGQNVTLSCEQNLNHDAMYWYRQDPGQGLRLIYYSQIVNDFQKGDIAEGYSVSREKKESFPLTVTSAQKNPTAFYLCASRPSGNQPQHFGDGTRLSIL.

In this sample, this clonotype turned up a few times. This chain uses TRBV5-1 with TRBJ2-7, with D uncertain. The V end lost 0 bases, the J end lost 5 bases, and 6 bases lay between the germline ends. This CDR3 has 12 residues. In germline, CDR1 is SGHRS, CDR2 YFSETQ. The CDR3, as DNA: TGCGCCAGCAGCTTGGCTTACGACGAGCAGTACTTC. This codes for CASSLAYDEQYF.

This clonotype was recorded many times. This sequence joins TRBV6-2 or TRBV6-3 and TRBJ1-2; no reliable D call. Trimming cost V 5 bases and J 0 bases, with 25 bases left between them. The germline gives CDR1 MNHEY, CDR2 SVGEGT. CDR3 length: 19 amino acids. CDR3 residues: CASSPREVRHGRANYGYTF. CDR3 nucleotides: TGTGCCAGCAGTCCTAGAGAGGTGAGACACGGAAGAGCTAACTATGGCTACACCTTC.

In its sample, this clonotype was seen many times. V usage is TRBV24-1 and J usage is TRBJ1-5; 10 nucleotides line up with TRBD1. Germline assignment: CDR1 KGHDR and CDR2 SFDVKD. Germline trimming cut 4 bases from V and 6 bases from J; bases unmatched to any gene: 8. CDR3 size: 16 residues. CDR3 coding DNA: TGTGCCACCAGTGACTCTGACAGGGGGCTTAGTCAGCCCCAGCATTTT. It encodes CATSDSDRGLSQPQHF.

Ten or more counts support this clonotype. The CDR3 bases are TGTGCCAGCAGCGGCCCTTCACTTACCTACGAGCAGTACTTC. As protein: CASSGPSLTYEQYF. The chain uses TRBV2 and TRBJ2-7, with no clear D. Germline V gene data show CDR1 as SNHLY and CDR2 as FYNNEI. Trimming shortened V by 6 bases and J by 2 bases, and 14 bases separated the two germline ends. The CDR3 extends over 14 amino acids.

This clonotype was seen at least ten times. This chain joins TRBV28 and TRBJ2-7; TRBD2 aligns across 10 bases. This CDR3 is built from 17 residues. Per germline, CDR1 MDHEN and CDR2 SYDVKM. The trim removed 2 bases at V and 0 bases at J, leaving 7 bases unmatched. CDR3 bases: TGTGCCAGCAGTTTAGGATCTAGCGGGGGCAGCTCCTACGAGCAGTACTTC. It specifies CASSLGSSGGSSYEQYF.

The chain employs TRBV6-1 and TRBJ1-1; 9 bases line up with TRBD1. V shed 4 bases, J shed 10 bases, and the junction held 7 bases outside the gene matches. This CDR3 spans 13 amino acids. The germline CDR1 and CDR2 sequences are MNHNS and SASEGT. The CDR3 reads CASSGTGESRAFF. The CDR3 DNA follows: TGTGCCAGCAGTGGGACAGGGGAAAGTAGAGCTTTCTTT.

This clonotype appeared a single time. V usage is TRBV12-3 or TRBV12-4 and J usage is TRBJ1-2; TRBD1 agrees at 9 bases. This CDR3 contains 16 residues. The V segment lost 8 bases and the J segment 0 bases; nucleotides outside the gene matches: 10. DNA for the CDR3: TGTGCCAGCCTTTTGACAGGGGGGCTGACTAACTATGGCTACACCTTC. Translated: CASLLTGGLTNYGYTF.

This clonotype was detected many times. CDR3 DNA: TGTGCCAGCCCTGAAAGGCCGGGGAACACTGAAGCTTTCTTT. Its translation is CASPERPGNTEAFF. The V and J genes are TRBV2 and TRBJ1-1; D gene uncertain. Germline V lookup: CDR1 SNHLY, CDR2 FYNNEI. There are 14 residues in the CDR3. V gave up 8 bases and J gave up 1 base, with 14 bases separating them.

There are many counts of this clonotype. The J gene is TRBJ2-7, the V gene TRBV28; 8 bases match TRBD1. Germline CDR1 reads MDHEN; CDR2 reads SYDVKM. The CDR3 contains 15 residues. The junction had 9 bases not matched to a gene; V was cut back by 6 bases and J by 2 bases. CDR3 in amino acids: CASSSIGQGPYEQYF. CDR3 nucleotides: TGTGCCAGCAGCAGCATTGGACAGGGACCCTACGAGCAGTACTTC.

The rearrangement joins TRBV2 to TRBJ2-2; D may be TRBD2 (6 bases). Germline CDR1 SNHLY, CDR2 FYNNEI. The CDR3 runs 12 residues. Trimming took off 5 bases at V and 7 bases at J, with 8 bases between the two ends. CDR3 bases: TGTGCCAGCAGTTGGGGAGGCGGGGAGCTGTTTTTT. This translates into CASSWGGGELFF.

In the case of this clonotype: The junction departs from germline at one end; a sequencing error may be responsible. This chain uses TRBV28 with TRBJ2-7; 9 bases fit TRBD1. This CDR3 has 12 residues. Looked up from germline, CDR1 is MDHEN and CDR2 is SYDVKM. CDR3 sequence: CGSRDRAYEQYF. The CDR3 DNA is TGTGGCAGCAGGGACAGGGCGTACGAGCAGTACTTC.

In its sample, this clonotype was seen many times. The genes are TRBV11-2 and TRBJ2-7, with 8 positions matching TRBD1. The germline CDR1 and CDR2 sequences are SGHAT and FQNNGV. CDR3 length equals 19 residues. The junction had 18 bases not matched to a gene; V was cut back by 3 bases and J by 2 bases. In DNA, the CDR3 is TGTGCCAGCAGCTTCCATAGGACAGGGTTAACCGTGGTACCCTACGAGCAGTACTTC. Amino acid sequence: CASSFHRTGLTVVPYEQYF. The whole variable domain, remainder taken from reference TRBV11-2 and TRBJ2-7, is EAGVAQSPRYKIIEKRQSVAFWCNPISGHATLYWYQQILGQGPKLLIQFQNNGVVDDSQLPKDRFSAERLKGVDSTLKIQPAKLEDSAVYLCASSFHRTGLTVVPYEQYFGPGTRLTVT.

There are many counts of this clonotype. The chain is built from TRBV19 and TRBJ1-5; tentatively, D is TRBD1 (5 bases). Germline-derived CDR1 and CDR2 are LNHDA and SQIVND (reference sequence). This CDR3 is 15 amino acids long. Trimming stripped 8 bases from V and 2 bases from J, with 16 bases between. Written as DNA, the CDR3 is TGTGCCAGTTCATCAGGGTCGGCTGGCAATCAGCCCCAGCATTTT. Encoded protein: CASSSGSAGNQPQHF.